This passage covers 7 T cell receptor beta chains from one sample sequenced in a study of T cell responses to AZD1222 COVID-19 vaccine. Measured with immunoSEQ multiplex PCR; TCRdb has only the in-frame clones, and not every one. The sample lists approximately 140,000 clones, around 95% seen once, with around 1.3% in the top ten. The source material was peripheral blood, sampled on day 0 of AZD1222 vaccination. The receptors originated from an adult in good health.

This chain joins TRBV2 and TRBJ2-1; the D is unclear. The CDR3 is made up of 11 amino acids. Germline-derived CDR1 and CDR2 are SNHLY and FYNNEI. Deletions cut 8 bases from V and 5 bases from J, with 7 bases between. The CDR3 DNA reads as TGTGCCAGCGTCTACCACAATGAGCAGTTCTTC. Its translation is CASVYHNEQFF.

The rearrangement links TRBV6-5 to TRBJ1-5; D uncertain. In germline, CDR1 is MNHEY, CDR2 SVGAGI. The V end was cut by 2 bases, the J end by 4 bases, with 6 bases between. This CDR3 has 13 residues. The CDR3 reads CASSYKWNQPQHF. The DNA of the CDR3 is TGTGCCAGCAGTTACAAGTGGAATCAGCCCCAGCATTTT.

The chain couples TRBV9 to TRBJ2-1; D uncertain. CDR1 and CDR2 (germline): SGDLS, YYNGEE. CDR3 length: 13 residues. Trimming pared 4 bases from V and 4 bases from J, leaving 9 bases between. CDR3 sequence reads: CASSHTEYNEQFF. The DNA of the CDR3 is TGTGCCAGCAGCCATACCGAGTACAATGAGCAGTTCTTC.

CDR3 amino acids: CASSPRTGGTEAFF. The CDR3, as DNA: TGTGCCAGCTCACCAAGGACAGGGGGGACTGAAGCTTTCTTT. The chain uses TRBV18 and TRBJ1-1, with 10 bases lining up with TRBD1. This CDR3 comprises 14 residues. Germline CDR1 reads KGHSH; CDR2 reads LQKENI. The V segment lost 2 bases and the J segment 5 bases; nucleotides outside the gene matches: 2.

The CDR3 spells CASSPAGQPNTEAFF. The CDR3 nucleotides read TGTGCCAGCAGCCCCGCCGGCCAACCGAACACTGAAGCTTTCTTT. The chain uses TRBV3-1 (or the pseudogene TRBV3-2) and TRBJ1-1; D call uncertain. The V end lost 4 bases, the J end lost 1 base, and 13 bases lay between the germline ends. Germline V CDR1 and CDR2: LGHDT, YNNKEL (reference sequence). This CDR3 has 15 amino acids.

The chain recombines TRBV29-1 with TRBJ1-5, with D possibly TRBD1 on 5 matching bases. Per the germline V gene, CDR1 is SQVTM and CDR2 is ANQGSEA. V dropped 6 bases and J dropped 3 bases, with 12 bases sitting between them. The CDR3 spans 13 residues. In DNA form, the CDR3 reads TGCAGCGTGGGGGGAACAGACAATCAGCCCCAGCATTTT. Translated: CSVGGTDNQPQHF.

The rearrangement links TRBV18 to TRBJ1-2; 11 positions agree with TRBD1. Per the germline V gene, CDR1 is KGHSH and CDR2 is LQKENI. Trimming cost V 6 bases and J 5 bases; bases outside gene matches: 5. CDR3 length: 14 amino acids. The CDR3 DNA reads TGTGCCAGCTCCACCGGGACAGGGGGGTATGGCTACACCTTC. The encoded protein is CASSTGTGGYGYTF.